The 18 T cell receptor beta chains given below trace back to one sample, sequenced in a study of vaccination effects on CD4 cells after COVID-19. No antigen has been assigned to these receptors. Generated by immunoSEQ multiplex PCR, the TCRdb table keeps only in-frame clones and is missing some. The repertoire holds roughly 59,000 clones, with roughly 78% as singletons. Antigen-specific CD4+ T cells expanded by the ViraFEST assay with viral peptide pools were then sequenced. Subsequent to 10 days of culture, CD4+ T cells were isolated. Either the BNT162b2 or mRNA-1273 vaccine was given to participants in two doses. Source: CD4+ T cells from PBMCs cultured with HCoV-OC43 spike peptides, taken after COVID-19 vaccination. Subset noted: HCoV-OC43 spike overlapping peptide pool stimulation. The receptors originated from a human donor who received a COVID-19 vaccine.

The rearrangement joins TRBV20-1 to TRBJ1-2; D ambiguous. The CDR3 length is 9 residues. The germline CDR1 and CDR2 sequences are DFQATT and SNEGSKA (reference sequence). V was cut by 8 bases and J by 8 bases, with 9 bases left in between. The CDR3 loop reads CSTGEGYTF. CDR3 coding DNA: TGCAGTACCGGGGAGGGCTACACCTTC.

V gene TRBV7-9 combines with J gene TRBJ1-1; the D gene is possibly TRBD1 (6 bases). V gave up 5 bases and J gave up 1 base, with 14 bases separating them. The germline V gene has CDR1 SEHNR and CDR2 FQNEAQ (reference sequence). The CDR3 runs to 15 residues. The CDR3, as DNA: TGTGCCAGCAGCGCCCCGGACAGACAGAACACTGAAGCTTTCTTT. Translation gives CASSAPDRQNTEAFF.

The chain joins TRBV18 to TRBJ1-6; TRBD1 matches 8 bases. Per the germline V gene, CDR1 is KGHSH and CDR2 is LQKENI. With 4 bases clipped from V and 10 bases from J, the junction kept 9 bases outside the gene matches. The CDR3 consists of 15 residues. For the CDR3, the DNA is TGTGCCAGCTCACAAGACAGGGGAGGGGGCTCACCCCTCCACTTT. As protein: CASSQDRGGGSPLHF.

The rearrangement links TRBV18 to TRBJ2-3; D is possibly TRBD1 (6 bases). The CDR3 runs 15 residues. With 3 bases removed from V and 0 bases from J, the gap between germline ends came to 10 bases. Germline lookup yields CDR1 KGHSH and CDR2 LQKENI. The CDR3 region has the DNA TGTGCCAGCTCACCCATGACAGGTAGCACAGATACGCAGTATTTT. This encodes CASSPMTGSTDTQYF.

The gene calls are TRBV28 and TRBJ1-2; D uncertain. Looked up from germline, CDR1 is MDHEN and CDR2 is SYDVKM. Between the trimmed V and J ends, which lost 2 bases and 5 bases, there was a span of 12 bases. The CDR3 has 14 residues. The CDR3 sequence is CASSLRAPEYGYTF. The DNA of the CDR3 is TGTGCCAGCAGTTTACGAGCTCCTGAGTATGGCTACACCTTC.

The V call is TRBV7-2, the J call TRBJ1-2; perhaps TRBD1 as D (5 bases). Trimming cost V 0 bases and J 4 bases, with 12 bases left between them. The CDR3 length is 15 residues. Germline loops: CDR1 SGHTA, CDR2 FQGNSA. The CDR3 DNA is TGTGCCAGCAGCTTAGCGCCAGGGTATGGCTATGGCTACACCTTC. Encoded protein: CASSLAPGYGYGYTF.

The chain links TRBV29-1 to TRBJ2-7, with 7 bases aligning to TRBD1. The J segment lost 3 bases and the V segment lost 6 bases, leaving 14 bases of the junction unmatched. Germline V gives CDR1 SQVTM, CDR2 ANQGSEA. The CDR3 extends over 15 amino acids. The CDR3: CSVTKLKGQSYEQYV. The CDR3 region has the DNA TGCAGCGTGACGAAACTAAAGGGACAGAGCTACGAGCAGTACGTC.

This CDR3 reads CASSEAGAGGYTF. CDR3 DNA sequence: TGTGCCAGCAGTGAAGCTGGAGCGGGGGGCTACACCTTC. The chain recombines TRBV6-1 with TRBJ1-2; D is unresolved. The V gene's germline CDR1 is MNHNS and CDR2 SASEGT. Deletions cut 0 bases from V and 8 bases from J, with 10 bases between. The CDR3 is made up of 13 amino acids.

The CDR3 DNA follows: TGCGCCAGCAGCTTGGGCGACAGTAGGGATTCACCCCTCCACTTT. Residues: CASSLGDSRDSPLHF. The chain recombines TRBV5-1 with TRBJ1-6, with D tentatively TRBD1 (5 bases). The CDR3 covers 15 residues. Trimming pared 0 bases from V and 8 bases from J, leaving 12 bases between. Germline values: CDR1 SGHRS, CDR2 YFSETQ.

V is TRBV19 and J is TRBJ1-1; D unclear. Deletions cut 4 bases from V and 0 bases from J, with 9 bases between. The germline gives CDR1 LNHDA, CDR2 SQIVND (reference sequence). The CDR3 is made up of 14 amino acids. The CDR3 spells CASSNGRLNTEAFF. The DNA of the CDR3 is TGTGCCAGTAGTAATGGTAGGCTGAACACTGAAGCTTTCTTT.

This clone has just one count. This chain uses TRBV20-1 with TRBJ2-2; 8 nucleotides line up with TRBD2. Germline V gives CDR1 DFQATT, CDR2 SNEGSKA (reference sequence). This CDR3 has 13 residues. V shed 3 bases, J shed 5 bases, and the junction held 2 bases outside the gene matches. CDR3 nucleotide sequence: TGCAGTGCTAGTACTAGCGGAACCGGGGAGCTGTTTTTT. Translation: CSASTSGTGELFF.

In nucleotides, the CDR3 is TGTGCCAGCAGCGTACCGGGACTAGCGCGCACCGGGGAGCTGTTTTTT. This encodes CASSVPGLARTGELFF. The rearrangement links TRBV9 to TRBJ2-2; TRBD2 agrees at 10 bases. The V segment lost 1 base and the J segment 4 bases; nucleotides outside the gene matches: 4. Germline CDR1 reads SGDLS; CDR2 reads YYNGEE. The CDR3 extends over 16 amino acids.

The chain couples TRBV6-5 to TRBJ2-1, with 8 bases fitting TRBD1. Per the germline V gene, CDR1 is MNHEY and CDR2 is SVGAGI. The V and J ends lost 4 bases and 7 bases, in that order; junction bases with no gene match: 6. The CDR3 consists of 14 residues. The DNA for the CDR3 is TGTGCCAGCAGTTGGACAGGGCTTTCAAATGAGCAGTTCTTC. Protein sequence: CASSWTGLSNEQFF.

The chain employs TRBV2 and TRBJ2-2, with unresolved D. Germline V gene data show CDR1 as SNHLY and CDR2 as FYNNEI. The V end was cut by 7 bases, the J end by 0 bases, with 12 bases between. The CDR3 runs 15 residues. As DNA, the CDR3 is TGTGCCAGCACGGAGCGCGGAGCGAACACCGGGGAGCTGTTTTTT. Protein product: CASTERGANTGELFF. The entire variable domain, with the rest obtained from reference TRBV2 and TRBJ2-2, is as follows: EPEVTQTPSHQVTQMGQEVILRCVPISNHLYFYWYRQILGQKVEFLVSFYNNEISEKSEIFDDQFSVERPDGSNFTLKIRSTKLEDSAMYFCASTERGANTGELFFGEGSRLTVL.

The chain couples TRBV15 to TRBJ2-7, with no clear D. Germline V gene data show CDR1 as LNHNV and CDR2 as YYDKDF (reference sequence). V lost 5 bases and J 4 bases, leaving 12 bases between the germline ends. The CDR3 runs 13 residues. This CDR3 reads CATSSDGWYEQYV. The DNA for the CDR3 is TGTGCCACCAGCTCAGACGGGTGGTACGAGCAGTACGTC.

The CDR3 DNA sequence: TGTGCCAGCAGCTGGACAGGGGCAGATCAGCCCCAGCATTTT. Translating it yields CASSWTGADQPQHF. The chain combines TRBV2 with TRBJ1-5; 9 positions agree with TRBD1. CDR3 length: 14 residues. V was pared by 6 bases and J by 5 bases, with 5 bases of the junction left unmatched. Germline-derived CDR1 and CDR2 are SNHLY and FYNNEI.

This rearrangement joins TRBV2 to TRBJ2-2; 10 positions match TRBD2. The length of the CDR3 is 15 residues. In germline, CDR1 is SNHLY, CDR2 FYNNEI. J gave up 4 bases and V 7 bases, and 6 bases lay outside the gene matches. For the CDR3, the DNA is TGTGCCAGCATTCTGTCTAGCGGGGGCACCGGGGAGCTGTTTTTT. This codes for CASILSSGGTGELFF.

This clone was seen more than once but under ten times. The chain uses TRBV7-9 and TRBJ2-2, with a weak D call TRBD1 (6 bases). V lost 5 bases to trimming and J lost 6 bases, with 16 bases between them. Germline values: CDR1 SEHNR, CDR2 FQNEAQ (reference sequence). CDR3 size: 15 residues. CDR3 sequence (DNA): TGTGCCAGCAGCCTGGGCCAGGGGCCGGCCGGGGAGCTGTTTTTT. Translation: CASSLGQGPAGELFF.